One sample yielded the 28 T cell receptor beta chains listed below, sequenced in a study of T cells in narcolepsy. Assay: immunoSEQ multiplex PCR; the TCRdb copy retains only in-frame clones and omits some. The sample shows around 34,000 clones, 60% to 80% of them seen only once. Sequencing was performed on memory (CD45RA-) CD4+ T cells from blood. All receptors derive from a human donor in good health.

CDR3 sequence reads: CASSLEVLGAEAFF. The CDR3 DNA follows: TGTGCCAGCAGCTTAGAGGTCCTGGGGGCTGAAGCTTTCTTT. The chain combines TRBV7-8 with TRBJ1-1; possible D gene TRBD1, 5 bases. V lost 1 base and J lost 6, with 12 bases in between. CDR3 size: 14 residues. Germline values: CDR1 SGHVS, CDR2 FQNEAQ.

The chain employs TRBV30 and TRBJ1-2; 9 bases fit TRBD1. The CDR3 covers 14 residues. V trimming: 8 bases; J trimming: 5 bases; junction bases outside the gene matches: 12. Germline V gene data show CDR1 as GTSNPN and CDR2 as SVGIG (reference sequence). CDR3 DNA: TGTGCCGGGTACAGGGGGCGGCTGGGGTATGGCTACACCTTC. It specifies CAGYRGRLGYGYTF.

The rearrangement uses TRBV29-1 and TRBJ1-2, with a possible D match to TRBD1 (6 bases). V lost 6 bases, J lost 4 bases, and 15 bases lay in between. The CDR3 length is 13 residues. Germline V gives CDR1 SQVTM, CDR2 ANQGSEA. CDR3 amino acids: CSVQRTEPYGYTF. The CDR3 DNA reads TGCAGCGTCCAGCGGACAGAACCCTATGGCTACACCTTC.

This chain uses TRBV6-5 with TRBJ1-2, with D tentatively TRBD1 (5 bases). V lost 6 bases and J lost 2, with 10 bases in between. Germline CDR1 is MNHEY and CDR2 is SVGAGI. The length of the CDR3 is 13 residues. The CDR3: CASSPTGNYGYTF. In nucleotides, the CDR3 is TGTGCCAGCAGCCCCACAGGAAACTATGGCTACACCTTC.

This clone was counted between two and nine times. The V call is TRBV19, the J call TRBJ2-2; 12 bases agree with TRBD2. With V trimmed by 5 bases and J by 6 bases, 4 bases remained unmatched. This CDR3 has 15 amino acids. CDR1 is LNHDA and CDR2 is SQIVND in the germline V gene (reference sequence). The DNA of the CDR3 is TGTGCCAGTAGTGTCACTAGCGGGAGGTCCGGGGAGCTGTTTTTT. It is translated as CASSVTSGRSGELFF.

The chain is built from TRBV14 and TRBJ2-1; TRBD2 aligns across 12 bases. V trimming: 4 bases; J trimming: 4 bases; junction bases outside the gene matches: 8. Germline loops: CDR1 SGHDN, CDR2 FVKESK. This CDR3 is 17 amino acids long. The CDR3 coding sequence is TGTGCCAGCAGCCGACCGCGGGGACTAGCGGGTTACAATGAGCAGTTCTTC. Translating it yields CASSRPRGLAGYNEQFF. Full variable domain (remainder filled in from reference TRBV14 and TRBJ2-1): EAGVTQFPSHSVIEKGQTVTLRCDPISGHDNLYWYRRVMGKEIKFLLHFVKESKQDESGMPNNRFLAERTGGTYSTLKVQPAELEDSGVYFCASSRPRGLAGYNEQFFGPGTRLTVL.

The V call is TRBV10-3, the J call TRBJ1-1; D is unresolved. From germline, CDR1 is ENHRY and CDR2 SYGVKD. With 6 bases removed from V and 5 bases from J, the gap between germline ends came to 10 bases. The CDR3 runs 12 residues. CDR3 region: CAISEAATEAFF. The CDR3 DNA follows: TGTGCCATCAGCGAGGCCGCGACTGAAGCTTTCTTT.

The gene calls are TRBV5-5 and TRBJ2-7, with a weak D call TRBD1 (5 bases). The CDR3 extends over 16 amino acids. V gave up 1 base and J gave up 3 bases, with 17 bases separating them. Germline CDR1 reads SGHKS; CDR2 reads YYEKEE (reference sequence). CDR3: CASSLLVAGLNYEQYF. As DNA, the CDR3 is TGTGCCAGCAGCTTGCTTGTGGCAGGGCTTAACTACGAGCAGTACTTC.

V is TRBV2 and J is TRBJ2-1; 7 bases are shared with TRBD1. CDR1 and CDR2 from the germline V gene are SNHLY and FYNNEI. Trimming removed 7 bases from V and 5 bases from J; junction bases left unmatched: 8. CDR3 length: 14 residues. The CDR3 protein is CASTGDRVNNEQFF. CDR3 DNA sequence: TGTGCCAGCACCGGGGACAGAGTTAACAATGAGCAGTTCTTC.

The chain recombines TRBV16 with TRBJ2-4; D gene ambiguous. The CDR3 spans 16 residues. The germline gives CDR1 KGHSY, CDR2 FQNENV. Trimming stripped 4 bases from V and 0 bases from J, with 13 bases between. The CDR3 DNA sequence: TGTGCCAGCAGCCCCTCTTGGGAACTAGCCAAAAACATTCAGTACTTC. Protein: CASSPSWELAKNIQYF.

The chain carries TRBV29-1 and TRBJ2-3; no clear D gene. The CDR3 contains 13 residues. The germline V gene has CDR1 SQVTM and CDR2 ANQGSEA. Trimming took off 1 base at V and 6 bases at J, with 11 bases between the two ends. Here the CDR3 DNA reads TGCAGCGTTGAAGGTTCCGAAGGGGATACGCAGTATTTT. Protein: CSVEGSEGDTQYF.

The chain uses TRBV6-1 and TRBJ1-5, with TRBD1 matching over 8 bases. With V trimmed by 6 bases and J by 1 base, 5 bases remained unmatched. Germline V gene sequence: CDR1 MNHNS, CDR2 SASEGT. The CDR3 runs to 15 residues. CDR3 bases: TGTGCCAGCAGCGAGACAGGGGCCAGCAATCAGCCCCAGCATTTT. The encoded protein is CASSETGASNQPQHF.

The rearrangement uses TRBV5-4 and TRBJ1-4; no firm D call. Per germline, CDR1 SGHNT and CDR2 YYREEE (reference sequence). Trimming cost V 6 bases and J 0 bases, with 6 bases left between them. This CDR3 is built from 13 residues. The CDR3 loop is CASKTATNEKLFF. Written as DNA, the CDR3 is TGTGCCAGCAAGACTGCAACTAATGAAAAACTGTTTTTT.

This rearrangement joins TRBV5-4 to TRBJ2-7; D may match TRBD1 or TRBD2 (7 bases each). The CDR3 spans 15 residues. The V end was cut by 4 bases, the J end by 4 bases, with 18 bases between. CDR1 is SGHNT, CDR2 YYREEE, per germline (reference sequence). DNA of the CDR3: TGTGCCAGCAGCCCCGGGCAGGGGGGGATTTACGAGCAGTACTTC. Translating gives CASSPGQGGIYEQYF.

V and J are TRBV9 and TRBJ2-7, with TRBD1 as a possible D gene (5 bases). There are 14 residues in the CDR3. V dropped 0 bases and J dropped 2 bases, with 9 bases sitting between them. The V gene's germline CDR1 is SGDLS and CDR2 YYNGEE. The CDR3 nucleotides are TGTGCCAGCAGCGTAGGTCAGGGCACCTACGAGCAGTACTTC. This sequence encodes CASSVGQGTYEQYF.

This clone was found a few times. The rearrangement links TRBV5-5 to TRBJ1-1, with D possibly being TRBD1 (5 bases). Trimming took off 0 bases at V and 3 bases at J, with 9 bases between the two ends. This CDR3 is 14 amino acids long. CDR1 and CDR2 (germline): SGHKS, YYEKEE (reference sequence). CDR3 bases: TGTGCCAGCAGCTTGGCCCTGGGGGACACTGAAGCTTTCTTT. This gives the protein CASSLALGDTEAFF.

V gene TRBV6-1 combines with J gene TRBJ2-5; TRBD2 aligns across 10 bases. The better agreement between TRBJ2-7 and the DNA end casts doubt on the J call. The CDR3 is 15 residues long. Germline lookup yields CDR1 MNHNS and CDR2 SASEGT. The CDR3 DNA reads TGTGCCAGCAGTGGAACCCTAGCGGGAGCGAGCGAGCAGTACTTC. Translation gives CASSGTLAGASEQYF.

The genes are TRBV5-5 and TRBJ1-2; the D is unclear. CDR3 length: 14 amino acids. CDR1 is SGHKS and CDR2 is YYEKEE in the germline V gene (reference sequence). Trimming took off 0 bases at V and 3 bases at J, with 9 bases between the two ends. DNA of the CDR3: TGTGCCAGCAGCTTGGACCCCTCGGACTATGGCTACACCTTC. It translates to CASSLDPSDYGYTF. Drawing the rest from reference TRBV5-5 and TRBJ1-2, the complete variable domain is DAGVTQSPTHLIKTRGQQVTLRCSPISGHKSVSWYQQVLGQGPQFIFQYYEKEERGRGNFPDRFSARQFPNYSSELNVNALLLGDSALYLCASSLDPSDYGYTFGSGTRLTVV.

The rearrangement uses TRBV5-1 and TRBJ1-2, with a weak D call TRBD1 (5 bases). This CDR3 comprises 13 residues. V was shortened by 6 bases and J by 0 bases, with 9 bases between the two germline ends. From germline, CDR1 is SGHRS and CDR2 YFSETQ. As DNA, the CDR3 is TGCGCCAGCAAAGGGGCGTCTAACTATGGCTACACCTTC. Protein product: CASKGASNYGYTF.

V gene TRBV7-9 combines with J gene TRBJ2-3; no clear D gene. Trimming removed 4 bases at V and 0 bases at J, with 11 bases between. Per germline, CDR1 SEHNR and CDR2 FQNEAQ (reference sequence). This CDR3 region has 15 residues. The CDR3 sequence: CASSSVGVSTDTQYF. The CDR3 nucleotides read TGTGCCAGCAGCTCCGTTGGTGTCAGCACAGATACGCAGTATTTT.

The V call is TRBV5-6, the J call TRBJ1-6; D is unclear. Germline lookup yields CDR1 SGHDT and CDR2 YYEEEE. There are 14 residues in the CDR3. V was trimmed by 4 bases and J by 11 bases, leaving 16 bases between them. The CDR3 DNA is TGTGCCAGCAGCCCCTTCCAGGAAAGGGCACCCCTCCACTTT. Translated: CASSPFQERAPLHF.

This chain joins TRBV2 and TRBJ1-2; the match to TRBD1 covers 7 bases. The ends lost 8 bases at V and 5 bases at J; junction bases unmatched: 5. The CDR3 contains 12 residues. The germline V gene has CDR1 SNHLY and CDR2 FYNNEI. In nucleotides, the CDR3 is TGTGCCAGCCGCTTACAGGGGTATGGCTACACCTTC. Protein sequence: CASRLQGYGYTF.

The rearrangement uses TRBV6-5 and TRBJ2-7; tentatively, D is TRBD2 (5 bases). Germline V gene data show CDR1 as MNHEY and CDR2 as SVGAGI. V was clipped by 4 bases and J by 1 base, with 14 bases between them. The CDR3 extends over 15 amino acids. The CDR3 DNA sequence: TGTGCCAGCAGTTTCGTCTCCGGGATTTCCTACGAGCAGTACTTC. It encodes CASSFVSGISYEQYF.

The chain carries TRBV6-5 and TRBJ1-3; D remains unclear. Trimming pared 0 bases from V and 2 bases from J, leaving 8 bases between. The CDR3 totals 15 residues. CDR1 and CDR2 (germline): MNHEY, SVGAGI. The CDR3 reads CASSYSVDPGNTIYF. CDR3 nucleotide sequence: TGTGCCAGCAGTTACTCCGTTGATCCTGGAAACACCATATATTTT.

The V gene is TRBV15, the J gene TRBJ2-1; D is undetermined. Germline V gives CDR1 LNHNV, CDR2 YYDKDF (reference sequence). V lost 0 bases to trimming and J lost 4 bases, with 4 bases between them. The CDR3 sequence is 13 residues long. Here the CDR3 reads CATSRDQYNEQFF. CDR3 DNA sequence: TGTGCCACCAGCAGAGATCAGTACAATGAGCAGTTCTTC. Full variable domain (rest looked up from reference TRBV15 and TRBJ2-1): DAMVIQNPRYQVTQFGKPVTLSCSQTLNHNVMYWYQQKSSQAPKLLFHYYDKDFNNEADTPDNFQSRRPNTSFCFLDIRSPGLGDTAMYLCATSRDQYNEQFFGPGTRLTVL.

The rearrangement uses TRBV27 and TRBJ2-5; TRBD1 is a possible D gene (6 bases). CDR3 length: 16 amino acids. Germline CDR1 MNHEY, CDR2 SMNVEV (reference sequence). V lost 3 bases to trimming and J lost 5 bases, with 19 bases between them. For the CDR3, the DNA is TGTGCCAGCAGTTTCGTCCCGGGACATGCTTCGGAGACCCAGTACTTC. This translates into CASSFVPGHASETQYF.

This clone was detected once. V usage is TRBV11-3 and J usage is TRBJ1-2; D gene ambiguous. V gave up 0 bases and J gave up 7 bases, with 9 bases separating them. There are 13 residues in the CDR3. CDR1 and CDR2 (germline): SGHNT, YENEEA. The CDR3 loop reads CASSLDLGSGYTF. CDR3 bases: TGTGCCAGCAGCTTAGATCTCGGTTCTGGCTACACCTTC.

In regard to this clone: The junction differs from germline at one of its ends, possibly a read error. The same CDR3 also results from other DNA sequences found in this sample. The V call is TRBV18, the J call TRBJ1-1, with a weak D call TRBD1 (5 bases). The germline V gene encodes CDR1 KGHSH and CDR2 LQKENI. CDR3 size: 16 residues. CDR3 amino acids: CASSGRAGVGATEAFF. CDR3 in DNA: TGTGCCAGCTCCGGTAGAGCGGGGGTAGGGGCCACTGAGGCTTTCTTT.